These 21 T cell receptor beta chains originate from one sample sequenced in a study of cytomegalovirus exposure and HLA in healthy donors. The PCR contained 60 Vbeta and 13 Jbeta primers. Here immunoSEQ multiplex PCR was the method, and the copy in TCRdb shows in-frame clones only, minus some. This sample's table reports more than 55,000 clones. Material for sequencing was PBMCs. These receptors originate from a woman in her forties in good health and CMV-seropositive.

The chain links TRBV6-1 to TRBJ1-1, with 7 nucleotides matching TRBD1. Germline assignment: CDR1 MNHNS and CDR2 SASEGT. The CDR3 covers 13 residues. Losses at the gene ends were 4 bases for V and 4 bases for J; bases not matched to a gene: 3. CDR3 sequence (DNA): TGTGCCAGCAGTGCGACAGGGCGCACTGAAGCTTTCTTT. The encoded protein is CASSATGRTEAFF.

The rearrangement uses TRBV6-5 and TRBJ1-1; D is possibly TRBD1 (6 bases). V lost 8 bases and J 10 bases, leaving 14 bases between the germline ends. The CDR3 loop spans 11 amino acids. Germline CDR1 reads MNHEY; CDR2 reads SVGAGI. The CDR3 region has the DNA TGTGCCAGCGACGGGGGGGCGGGAGCTTTCTTT. Its translation is CASDGGAGAFF.

The V gene is TRBV5-4, the J gene TRBJ2-5; D may be TRBD2 (6 bases). Deletions cut 0 bases from V and 2 bases from J, with 11 bases between. This CDR3 has 15 residues. From germline, CDR1 is SGHNT and CDR2 YYREEE (reference sequence). The CDR3 here is CASSLVVSGQETQYF. DNA for the CDR3: TGTGCCAGCAGCTTGGTAGTTAGCGGACAAGAGACCCAGTACTTC.

The chain has TRBV5-1 and TRBJ1-2; TRBD1 matches at 10 bases. With 5 bases clipped from V and 7 bases from J, the junction kept 5 bases outside the gene matches. Germline V lookup: CDR1 SGHRS, CDR2 YFSETQ. This CDR3 has 13 amino acids. DNA of the CDR3: TGCGCCAGCAGTTCCGGGACAGGGGCTGGCTACACCTTC. Amino acids: CASSSGTGAGYTF. The full variable domain, with the rest looked up from reference TRBV5-1 and TRBJ1-2, is KAGVTQTPRYLIKTRGQQVTLSCSPISGHRSVSWYQQTPGQGLQFLFEYFSETQRNKGNFPGRFSGRQFSNSRSEMNVSTLELGDSALYLCASSSGTGAGYTFGSGTRLTVV.

The chain uses TRBV19 and TRBJ1-2; D is unclear. The CDR3 loop spans 14 amino acids. Trimming removed 5 bases at V and 8 bases at J, with 18 bases between. Germline V gene sequence: CDR1 LNHDA, CDR2 SQIVND (reference sequence). In nucleotides, the CDR3 is TGTGCCAGTAGTTTCCACCAAAGGGAGGACGGCTACACCTTC. The encoded protein is CASSFHQREDGYTF.

The chain employs TRBV5-4 and TRBJ2-5, with 10 bases lining up with TRBD1. The CDR3 spans 17 residues. The ends lost 1 base at V and 3 bases at J; junction bases unmatched: 9. Germline V gene sequence: CDR1 SGHNT, CDR2 YYREEE (reference sequence). CDR3: CASSLPIGTGVKETQYF. As DNA, the CDR3 is TGTGCCAGCAGCTTGCCGATAGGGACAGGGGTTAAAGAGACCCAGTACTTC. The full variable domain, its missing parts supplied by reference TRBV5-4 and TRBJ2-5, is ETGVTQSPTHLIKTRGQQVTLRCSSQSGHNTVSWYQQALGQGPQFIFQYYREEENGRGNFPPRFSGLQFPNYSSELNVNALELDDSALYLCASSLPIGTGVKETQYFGPGTRLLVL.

The chain employs TRBV6-4 and TRBJ2-3; TRBD1 matches 9 bases. The germline CDR1 and CDR2 sequences are MRHNA and SNTAGT. The length of the CDR3 is 15 residues. The J segment lost 4 bases and the V segment lost 0 bases, leaving 2 bases of the junction unmatched. CDR3 loop: CASSDSGQGPDTQYF. CDR3 nucleotide sequence: TGTGCCAGCAGTGACTCCGGACAGGGGCCAGATACGCAGTATTTT.

The V gene is TRBV9, the J gene TRBJ2-5, with D uncertain. With 3 bases removed from V and 6 bases from J, the gap between germline ends came to 12 bases. CDR1 and CDR2 from the germline V gene are SGDLS and YYNGEE. CDR3 length: 13 amino acids. The DNA of the CDR3 is TGTGCCAGCAGCGGGGCCGATATAAAGACCCAGTACTTC. Translating gives CASSGADIKTQYF.

This clone shows up as medium-sized by frequency. The V call is TRBV7-9, the J call TRBJ2-7, with D possibly TRBD2 on 5 matching bases. The CDR3 totals 13 residues. V was clipped by 5 bases and J by 5 bases, with 13 bases between them. From germline, CDR1 is SEHNR and CDR2 FQNEAQ (reference sequence). CDR3 DNA: TGTGCCAGCAGCCGCGGGTCCCTTGACGAGCAGTACTTC. Translated, it gives CASSRGSLDEQYF.

This clone is labeled medium-sized (0.01 to 0.1%) based on frequency. The chain is built from TRBV27 and TRBJ2-7, with 8 bases matching TRBD1. Germline V lookup: CDR1 MNHEY, CDR2 SMNVEV (reference sequence). The V and J ends lost 7 bases and 2 bases, in that order; junction bases with no gene match: 10. The CDR3 has 15 residues. Here the CDR3 DNA reads TGTGCCAGCACCACCGGGGACAGGAGGACCTACGAGCAGTACTTC. Translating gives CASTTGDRRTYEQYF.

This chain uses TRBV7-9 with TRBJ2-3; 8 positions agree with TRBD2. Trimming removed 1 base from V and 5 bases from J; junction bases left unmatched: 2. Germline values: CDR1 SEHNR, CDR2 FQNEAQ (reference sequence). The CDR3 has 14 residues. The CDR3 is CASSLVAGGDTQYF. CDR3 coding DNA: TGTGCCAGCAGCTTAGTTGCGGGAGGAGATACGCAGTATTTT.

The chain links TRBV6-4 to TRBJ2-7; D may be TRBD1 (6 bases). The germline V gene has CDR1 MRHNA and CDR2 SNTAGT. The CDR3 totals 15 residues. Trimming left V 3 bases short and J 0 bases short, with 12 bases between. The CDR3 region is CASSEGPGVSYEQYF. The CDR3 bases are TGTGCCAGCAGTGAGGGGCCAGGGGTCTCCTACGAGCAGTACTTC.

This chain connects TRBV6-6 to TRBJ1-5; tentatively, D is TRBD1 (6 bases). The germline gives CDR1 MNHNY, CDR2 SVGAGI (reference sequence). CDR3 size: 14 residues. V gave up 5 bases and J gave up 7 bases, with 15 bases separating them. CDR3 DNA sequence: TGTGCCAGCAGTCCGCAGGGGTTGAGCCAGCCCCAGCATTTT. Protein product: CASSPQGLSQPQHF.

The genes are TRBV9 and TRBJ2-2; D not resolved. The CDR3 is 12 residues long. V lost 4 bases and J 6 bases, leaving 7 bases between the germline ends. Germline-derived CDR1 and CDR2 are SGDLS and YYNGEE. CDR3 protein: CASSLEPGELFF. As DNA, the CDR3 is TGTGCCAGCAGCCTCGAGCCCGGGGAGCTGTTTTTT.

J is TRBJ2-7 and V is TRBV7-6, with a tentative D call TRBD2 (5 bases). V lost 2 bases, J lost 5 bases, and 10 bases lay in between. Germline assignment: CDR1 SGHVS and CDR2 FNYEAQ. The CDR3 totals 13 residues. The CDR3 sequence: CASSLPGNHEQYF. CDR3 coding DNA: TGTGCCAGCAGCTTACCGGGGAACCACGAGCAGTACTTC.

The chain employs TRBV29-1 and TRBJ1-4, with D tentatively TRBD1 (5 bases). Looked up from germline, CDR1 is SQVTM and CDR2 is ANQGSEA. There are 13 residues in the CDR3. V lost 2 bases and J 7 bases, leaving 11 bases between the germline ends. Here the CDR3 DNA reads TGCAGCGTTGAATGGGGCGGTGGTGAAAAACTGTTTTTT. Translated, it gives CSVEWGGGEKLFF.

The chain has TRBV21-1 and TRBJ1-4; whether TRBD1, the table's D call, matches the DNA was not checked. TRBV21-1 is listed as a pseudogene. This CDR3 contains 18 residues. The CDR3 DNA reads as TGTGCCAGCAGCAAAGACCCTTGGGACAGCTACTATCCGGTAGGACTGTTTTTT. Its translation is CASSKDPWDSYYPVGLFF.

The chain is built from TRBV27 and TRBJ2-5; 7 bases match TRBD2. The length of the CDR3 is 17 residues. V lost 5 bases, J lost 5 bases, and 17 bases stayed unmatched. Germline V gives CDR1 MNHEY, CDR2 SMNVEV (reference sequence). The CDR3 region has the DNA TGTGCCAGCAGTCGGGGGGTGGCCGGGCGCCCGCCGGAGACCCAGTACTTC. This gives the protein CASSRGVAGRPPETQYF.

The chain is built from TRBV11-3 and TRBJ1-1, with unresolved D. This CDR3 is built from 14 residues. Germline CDR1 and CDR2: SGHNT and YENEEA. The V end lost 5 bases, the J end lost 0 bases, and 10 bases lay between the germline ends. The CDR3 here is CASSESSVNTEAFF. The CDR3 DNA follows: TGTGCCAGCAGCGAGAGCTCGGTGAACACTGAAGCTTTCTTT. The whole variable domain, remainder taken from reference TRBV11-3 and TRBJ1-1, is EAGVVQSPRYKIIEKKQPVAFWCNPISGHNTLYWYLQNLGQGPELLIRYENEEAVDDSQLPKDRFSAERLKGVDSTLKIQPAELGDSAVYLCASSESSVNTEAFFGQGTRLTVV.

CDR3 sequence: CASSLPGRGSTDTQYF. The CDR3 DNA sequence: TGTGCCAGCAGCTTGCCTGGGCGGGGAAGCACAGATACGCAGTATTTT. The genes are TRBV5-4 and TRBJ2-3; D possibly corresponds to TRBD2 (6 bases). This CDR3 region has 16 residues. V was clipped by 1 base and J by 0 bases, with 12 bases between them. Germline V lookup: CDR1 SGHNT, CDR2 YYREEE (reference sequence).

This chain connects TRBV5-4 to TRBJ2-2; 10 positions match TRBD1. Germline CDR1 is SGHNT and CDR2 is YYREEE (reference sequence). With 3 bases clipped from V and 3 bases from J, the junction kept 2 bases outside the gene matches. This CDR3 region has 15 residues. The CDR3 DNA is TGTGCCAGCAGCTCCGGGACAGGGGACACCGGGGAGCTGTTTTTT. Protein sequence: CASSSGTGDTGELFF.